This T cell receptor (beta chain) was recovered during a study of cytomegalovirus exposure and HLA in healthy donors. Study as a whole: Of all 400 or so donors who were genotyped, 81% belonged to the Caucasian-associated ancestry cluster.

About this clone: Its cognate antigen is unknown.

The CDR3 contains 17 residues. With V trimmed by 0 bases and J by 1 base, 8 bases remained unmatched. Germline V gives CDR1 SGHRS, CDR2 YFSETQ. Study-wide points: Researchers reported in a later analysis that a missense DCLRE1C variant was tied to TCR beta V- and J-gene trimming. Later examination showed HLA-associated TCR beta chains had greater clonal expansion than equally common others. The likely explanation for a cluster of highly shared sequence variants was sequencing artifact.

PCR involved 60 Vbeta and 13 Jbeta primers. Assay used: immunoSEQ multiplex PCR; TCRdb lists only in-frame clones, some missing. Among 110,000 to 150,000 clones listed, approximately 80% were seen once. The rearrangement joins TRBV5-1 to TRBJ2-5; 8 nucleotides agree with TRBD2. The receptor was derived from a woman aged 45 to 65 in good health and CMV-seropositive. Specimen: PBMCs. The CDR3 sequence is CASSLVGSGGSQETQYF. CDR3 nucleotides: TGCGCCAGCAGCTTGGTAGGGAGCGGGGGCTCCCAAGAGACCCAGTACTTC.